This TCR beta chain was captured in a study of T cell responses to AZD1222 COVID-19 vaccine (dated by TCRdb to about 2021). Background for the entire study: AZD1222 recipients given second doses at about 4 weeks or at about 12 weeks were pooled, since spike-specific TCR depth and breadth were not found to differ between the two schedules. TCR sequencing was performed for 230 to 250 trial participants, of whom 200 to 210 were given two doses of AZD1222 and approximately 26 were given two doses of MenACWY control vaccine. Trial participants were enrolled by age into subgroups of 18-55, 56-69 and 70-plus years, and around 150, 29 and 61 TCR-sequenced participants, respectively, were included in these subgroups.

Note on this clone: The clone's antigen remains unknown. Base qualities are not provided; no much larger clone lies one nucleotide away.

General conclusions and limits of the study: The 56-69-year group was small, and its depth increase did not reach significance, likely because of low power. A significant rise in spike-specific TCR breadth and depth was observed after two AZD1222 doses relative to day 0 and relative to MenACWY recipients. Only a handful of AZD1222 recipients were SARS-CoV-2 seropositive at baseline, limiting conclusions about previously exposed vaccinees. The whole spike protein was spanned by vaccine-associated CD4 TCRs, and dominant responses were seen in regions 160-218 and 743-854. Most participants were white British and females outnumbered males, and the authors suggested that clonal diversity may have been underestimated. Because no day 14 peak-response samples were available, repertoires were characterized only after the peak T cell response. Epitopes outside the regions mutated in the B.1.351 and B.1.1.7 variants were reportedly recognized by nearly half of the unique spike-specific TCRs.

Germline trimming: 2 bases from V, 8 bases from J; junction bases outside gene matches: 6. From a lookup of the germline V gene (reference sequence), CDR1 and CDR2 are GTSNPN and SVGIG. Taken from cysteine to phenylalanine, the CDR3 has 14 residues. Only the CDR3 portion is preserved as DNA: 42 bases, with reading frame beginning at the first base. Interpreted using the paper, the time point label stands for: baseline before first vaccination. Vaccinee samples came from UK trials COV001 and COV002, including a single-blind randomized controlled phase 2/3 trial of AZD1222 (ChAdOx1 nCoV-19) in healthy adults. For TCRbeta chain sequencing, PBMC samples were collected from trial participants at day 0 and at day 28 after the second dose. The CDR3 regions of human TCRbeta chains were subjected to immunosequencing. For the original study's pipeline: TCRs in the repertoires were compared against a reference library of SARS-CoV-2-specific TCRs that had been generated with the MIRA antigen-specificity platform. Breadth was defined as the fraction of unique TCRs that were SARS-CoV-2-associated. Depth was defined as the fraction of total T cells that were SARS-CoV-2-associated. Using the MIRA data, each spike-specific TCR was mapped to the spike region that the TCR reacts to and placed in a CD4 or CD8 class. Log10-transformed breadth and depth values were compared by one-way ANOVA with Sidak's multiple comparisons tests. The immuneACCESS repertoire file appears here via TCRdb, limited to in-frame rearrangements. These files lack a portion of the clones; in checked studies, under half of the deficit traces to unresolved V genes, and the cause of the others is not known. The DNA gave D and trimming, while V, J and clone size come from that table. For this sample the table gives over 110,000 clones, of which about 93% were detected only once. The ten largest clones represent 5.1% of the sample.

The specimen was peripheral blood, collected on day 0 of AZD1222 vaccination. In this chain, TRBV30 is recombined with TRBJ2-1, with 10 bases in between that match TRBD2. This TCR came from an adult in good health. CDR3 reads: CAWSQLAGYDEQFF. The DNA is TGTGCCTGGAGTCAACTAGCGGGATACGATGAGCAGTTCTTC.